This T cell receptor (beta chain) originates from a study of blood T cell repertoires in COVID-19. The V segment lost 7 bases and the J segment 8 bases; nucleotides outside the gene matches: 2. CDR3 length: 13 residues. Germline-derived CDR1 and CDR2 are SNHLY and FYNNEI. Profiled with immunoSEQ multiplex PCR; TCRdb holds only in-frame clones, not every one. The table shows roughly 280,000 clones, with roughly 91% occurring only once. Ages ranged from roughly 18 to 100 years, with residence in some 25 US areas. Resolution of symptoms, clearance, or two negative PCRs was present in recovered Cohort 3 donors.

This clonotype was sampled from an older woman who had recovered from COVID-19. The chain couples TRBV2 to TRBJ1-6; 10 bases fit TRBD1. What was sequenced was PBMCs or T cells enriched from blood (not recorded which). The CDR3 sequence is CASTGQGDSPLHF. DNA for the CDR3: TGTGCCAGCACCGGACAGGGGGATTCACCCCTCCACTTT.